The 29 T cell receptor beta chains reported below all come from one sample, sequenced in a study of T-cell memory formation after mild COVID-19. TCRdb analysed the 5' RACE reads with MiXCR anew, one entry per CDR3 protein. The sample carries approximately 260,000 distinct CDR3 sequences, roughly 17% recorded once. Sequenced input: PBMCs or a T cell subset sorted from them (not recorded which). The receptors shown here come from a man between 18 and 29 years old who had mild COVID-19 (a few samples of this study predate the infection). Cell type and time point are not known.

This chain uses TRBV5-4 with TRBJ2-7, with D possibly TRBD1 on 5 matching bases. The CDR3 length is 15 residues. V lost 5 bases, J lost 0 bases, and 15 bases lay in between. The V gene's germline CDR1 is SGHNT and CDR2 YYREEE (reference sequence). CDR3 DNA: TGTGCCAGCAGACCCGACAGATACCTCTCCTACGAGCAGTACGTC. Translating it yields CASRPDRYLSYEQYV.

V usage is TRBV20-1 and J usage is TRBJ1-5; D gene unclear. Germline CDR1 DFQATT, CDR2 SNEGSKA (reference sequence). The CDR3 totals 12 residues. Between the trimmed V and J ends, which lost 3 bases and 2 bases, there was a span of 5 bases. CDR3 sequence (DNA): TGCAGTGCTAGGTCCGGCAATCAGCCCCAGCATTTT. It yields the protein CSARSGNQPQHF.

This clonotype was found many times. This chain joins TRBV6-5 and TRBJ1-5, with TRBD1 matching over 7 bases. This CDR3 spans 13 amino acids. The ends lost 6 bases at V and 4 bases at J; junction bases unmatched: 3. Germline-derived CDR1 and CDR2 are MNHEY and SVGAGI. DNA for the CDR3: TGTGCCAGCAGCAACAGGGGAAATCAGCCCCAGCATTTT. This encodes CASSNRGNQPQHF.

The V and J genes are TRBV15 and TRBJ1-1; D not resolved. The V gene lost 0 bases and the J gene lost 1 base, with 9 bases spanning the gap. Germline V gives CDR1 LNHNV, CDR2 YYDKDF (reference sequence). This CDR3 comprises 15 residues. The chain's CDR3 is CATSRDSIANTEAFF. As DNA, the CDR3 is TGTGCCACCAGCAGAGATAGTATCGCGAACACTGAAGCTTTCTTT.

This clonotype appeared a few times. This chain connects TRBV29-1 to TRBJ1-4; maybe TRBD1 (5 bases). CDR1 is SQVTM and CDR2 is ANQGSEA in the germline V gene. This CDR3 contains 15 residues. Between the trimmed V and J ends, which lost 5 bases and 8 bases, there was a span of 21 bases. CDR3 sequence (DNA): TGCAGCGTTTCCCCCATAGGGGACGAGGAAGAAAAACTGTTTTTT. Translation: CSVSPIGDEEEKLFF.

The V and J genes are TRBV10-2 and TRBJ2-5; perhaps D is TRBD1 or TRBD2 (6 bases each). The CDR3 has 13 residues. Germline loops: CDR1 WSHSY, CDR2 SAAADI. V was clipped by 7 bases and J by 5 bases, with 14 bases between them. The CDR3 nucleotides are TGCGCCAGCAAAGCCGGGGGCGGCGAGACCCAGTACTTC. Translating gives CASKAGGGETQYF.

The chain uses TRBV5-1 and TRBJ2-3; D is perhaps TRBD1 or TRBD2 (6 bases each). V lost 4 bases and J lost 3, with 24 bases in between. Germline V gives CDR1 SGHRS, CDR2 YFSETQ. The CDR3 loop spans 18 amino acids. CDR3 sequence (DNA): TGCGCCAGCAGCGAGGGGGAGGCTACCATTTCCCCTACAGATACGCAGTATTTT. Protein product: CASSEGEATISPTDTQYF. Combining the CDR3 with reference TRBV5-1 and TRBJ2-3 gives the whole variable domain KAGVTQTPRYLIKTRGQQVTLSCSPISGHRSVSWYQQTPGQGLQFLFEYFSETQRNKGNFPGRFSGRQFSNSRSEMNVSTLELGDSALYLCASSEGEATISPTDTQYFGPGTRLTVL.

V usage is TRBV4-3 and J usage is TRBJ1-2; the D is unclear. With 3 bases removed from V and 8 bases from J, the gap between germline ends came to 16 bases. The CDR3 contains 14 residues. CDR1 is LGHNA and CDR2 is YSLEER in the germline V gene. This chain's CDR3 is CASSHLPPRRGYTF. In DNA, the CDR3 is TGCGCCAGCAGCCACCTCCCCCCCCGCAGAGGCTACACCTTC.

This clonotype was detected only a few times. J is TRBJ2-5 and V is TRBV5-1; D not certain. Germline CDR1 is SGHRS and CDR2 is YFSETQ. This CDR3 contains 13 residues. The germline V and J ends were trimmed by 0 bases and 3 bases, with 6 bases remaining between them. The CDR3 nucleotides read TGCGCCAGCAGCTTGGCCGCGGAAGAGACCCAGTACTTC. It encodes CASSLAAEETQYF.

The rearrangement joins TRBV6-2 or TRBV6-3 to TRBJ1-4; D possibly corresponds to TRBD1 (6 bases). V lost 8 bases, J lost 10 bases, and 14 bases lay in between. This CDR3 region has 12 residues. Germline values: CDR1 MNHEY, CDR2 SVGEGT. The CDR3 loop is CASEGVLGKLFF. CDR3 coding DNA: TGTGCCAGCGAGGGGGTTTTAGGAAAACTGTTTTTT.

The V gene is TRBV28, the J gene TRBJ2-7; 10 nucleotides line up with TRBD1. From germline, CDR1 is MDHEN and CDR2 SYDVKM. The CDR3 is 18 amino acids. With 6 bases clipped from V and 5 bases from J, the junction kept 19 bases outside the gene matches. CDR3: CASSYSTAWDRGPDEQYF. Written as DNA, the CDR3 is TGTGCCAGCAGCTACTCTACGGCCTGGGACAGGGGTCCCGACGAGCAGTACTTC.

This clonotype was seen only a few times. The J gene is TRBJ2-6, the V gene TRBV6-5; 9 nucleotides match TRBD1. Germline values: CDR1 MNHEY, CDR2 SVGAGI. Germline trimming cut 6 bases from V and 4 bases from J; bases unmatched to any gene: 16. The CDR3 sequence is 19 residues long. Here the CDR3 reads CASSTGLDRGYEGANVLTF. CDR3 nucleotide sequence: TGTGCCAGCAGCACCGGCCTTGACAGGGGGTACGAGGGGGCCAACGTCCTGACTTTC.

A few counts support this clonotype. The chain combines TRBV6-5 with TRBJ2-5; TRBD2 aligns across 10 bases. CDR1 MNHEY and CDR2 SVGAGI come from the germline V gene. The CDR3 is 15 residues long. After removal of 4 bases from V and 5 bases from J, the junction contained 7 bases not matched to a gene. The CDR3 reads CASSSRGLASETQYF. CDR3 sequence (DNA): TGTGCCAGCAGTTCTCGGGGACTAGCGTCCGAGACCCAGTACTTC.

The J gene is TRBJ1-1, the V gene TRBV3-1, with a tentative D call TRBD1 (5 bases). V dropped 5 bases and J dropped 0 bases, with 13 bases sitting between them. The germline gives CDR1 LGHDT, CDR2 YNNKEL (reference sequence). The CDR3 is made up of 15 amino acids. DNA of the CDR3: TGTGCCAGCAGCTCCCAGGACAAGATGAACACTGAAGCTTTCTTT. Amino acid sequence: CASSSQDKMNTEAFF. Combining the CDR3 with reference TRBV3-1 and TRBJ1-1 gives the whole variable domain DTAVSQTPKYLVTQMGNDKSIKCEQNLGHDTMYWYKQDSKKFLKIMFSYNNKELIINETVPNRFSPKSPDKAHLNLHINSLELGDSAVYFCASSSQDKMNTEAFFGQGTRLTVV.

This clonotype turned up a few times. This chain's CDR3 is CASSSPGNTQYF. CDR3 DNA sequence: TGTGCCAGCAGCTCCCCAGGGAACACGCAGTATTTT. The rearrangement uses TRBV7-2 and TRBJ2-3, with D tentatively TRBD1 (5 bases). This CDR3 is 12 amino acids long. V lost 4 bases to trimming and J lost 9 bases, with 11 bases between them. Germline CDR1 is SGHTA and CDR2 is FQGNSA.

The chain links TRBV4-1 to TRBJ2-3; TRBD1 matches 7 bases. Trimming removed 2 bases from V and 5 bases from J; junction bases left unmatched: 1. CDR3 size: 13 residues. In germline, CDR1 is MGHRA, CDR2 YSYEKL. CDR3 protein: CASSQQGVDTQYF. Here the CDR3 DNA reads TGCGCCAGCAGCCAACAGGGGGTAGATACGCAGTATTTT.

The chain is built from TRBV20-1 and TRBJ1-1; TRBD1 matches at 7 bases. Germline assignment: CDR1 DFQATT and CDR2 SNEGSKA (reference sequence). The CDR3 length is 16 residues. The ends lost 1 base at V and 1 base at J; junction bases unmatched: 9. The CDR3 sequence is CSARGGGTARNTEAFF. The CDR3 DNA sequence: TGCAGTGCTAGAGGAGGGGGGACAGCAAGGAACACTGAAGCTTTCTTT.

As to this clonotype: The DNA is left out, because the CDR3 cannot be placed on it with certainty; the CDR3 is given as TCRdb lists it. The chain employs TRBV7-5 and TRBJ2-7; TRBD1 is the table's D call and was not checked against the DNA. TRBV7-5 is deemed a pseudogene. The CDR3 length is 18 residues, termini included. The CDR3 loop reads CISVPAGQGQYRCYEQYV.

The chain employs TRBV7-3 and TRBJ2-2; 7 nucleotides line up with TRBD1. The CDR3 length is 14 residues. V shed 8 bases, J shed 4 bases, and the junction held 7 bases outside the gene matches. Per germline, CDR1 SGHTA and CDR2 FQGTGA. The CDR3 protein is CASRPGQITGELFF. The DNA for the CDR3 is TGTGCCAGCCGACCGGGACAGATCACCGGGGAGCTGTTTTTT.

This clonotype was observed a handful of times. The chain couples TRBV10-3 to TRBJ1-5; D possibly corresponds to TRBD1 (6 bases). Germline lookup yields CDR1 ENHRY and CDR2 SYGVKD. The CDR3 length is 13 residues. V lost 4 bases, J lost 6 bases, and 10 bases lay in between. The CDR3 is CAISGGRGQPQHF. Here the CDR3 DNA reads TGTGCCATCAGTGGGGGGCGCGGTCAGCCCCAGCATTTT.

This clonotype was counted a few times. V usage is TRBV20-1 and J usage is TRBJ2-5; no firm D call. The V gene's germline CDR1 is DFQATT and CDR2 SNEGSKA (reference sequence). Between the trimmed V and J ends, which lost 2 bases and 5 bases, there was a span of 6 bases. CDR3 size: 11 residues. The DNA for the CDR3 is TGCAGTGCTAGAAAAGGGGAGACCCAGTACTTC. Its protein product is CSARKGETQYF.

The chain has TRBV19 and TRBJ1-1, with 7 bases that match TRBD1. The CDR3 consists of 13 residues. Trimming removed 8 bases from V and 1 base from J; junction bases left unmatched: 4. The germline gives CDR1 LNHDA, CDR2 SQIVND (reference sequence). The chain's CDR3 is CASYDRANTEAFF. In DNA, the CDR3 is TGTGCCAGTTACGACAGGGCGAACACTGAAGCTTTCTTT.

This clonotype turned up a few times. This chain links TRBV6-5 with TRBJ2-2; D possibly uses TRBD1 or TRBD2 (5 bases each). Trimming pared 0 bases from V and 0 bases from J, leaving 11 bases between. The germline V gene encodes CDR1 MNHEY and CDR2 SVGAGI. The CDR3 has 17 amino acids. Written as DNA, the CDR3 is TGTGCCAGCAGTTACTCGACTCAGGGAGCGAACACCGGGGAGCTGTTTTTT. It is translated as CASSYSTQGANTGELFF.

The chain carries TRBV10-2 and TRBJ1-1; D unresolved. The V gene lost 1 base and the J gene lost 7 bases, with 4 bases spanning the gap. This CDR3 is built from 11 residues. Germline V gene sequence: CDR1 WSHSY, CDR2 SAAADI. CDR3 amino acids: CASSEYIEAFF. As DNA, the CDR3 is TGCGCCAGCAGTGAGTATATTGAAGCTTTCTTT.

In its sample, this clonotype was seen a few times. This sequence joins TRBV7-2 and TRBJ2-3; TRBD1 might be the D (6 bases). The germline CDR1 and CDR2 sequences are SGHTA and FQGNSA. The CDR3 covers 16 residues. Between the trimmed V and J ends, which lost 3 bases and 0 bases, there was a span of 13 bases. The CDR3 here is CASSLGSGVSTDTQYF. As DNA, the CDR3 is TGTGCCAGCAGCTTGGGGTCAGGGGTTAGCACAGATACGCAGTATTTT.

This chain joins TRBV20-1 and TRBJ2-7, with 7 positions matching TRBD1. The V and J ends lost 5 bases and 5 bases, in that order; junction bases with no gene match: 9. This CDR3 region has 13 residues. CDR1 is DFQATT, CDR2 SNEGSKA, per germline (reference sequence). CDR3 sequence reads: CSAPQGILHEQYF. CDR3 DNA sequence: TGCAGTGCTCCACAGGGGATTCTCCACGAGCAGTACTTC.

This clonotype was recorded many times. This chain joins TRBV7-9 and TRBJ1-2; TRBD1 is a possible D gene (5 bases). The V gene lost 2 bases and the J gene lost 8 bases, with 9 bases spanning the gap. CDR1 is SEHNR and CDR2 is FQNEAQ in the germline V gene (reference sequence). The CDR3 consists of 12 residues. CDR3 DNA: TGTGCCAGCAGCTTAACGGGGGTCGGCTACACCTTC. This encodes CASSLTGVGYTF.

This rearrangement joins TRBV18 to TRBJ2-3, with TRBD1 as a possible D gene (6 bases). The CDR3 is 16 amino acids. Deletions cut 3 bases from V and 0 bases from J, with 13 bases between. Germline CDR1 reads KGHSH; CDR2 reads LQKENI. The CDR3 nucleotides read TGTGCCAGCTCACCCAACAGGGTGGTGAGCACAGATACGCAGTATTTT. This translates into CASSPNRVVSTDTQYF. The entire variable domain, with the rest obtained from reference TRBV18 and TRBJ2-3, is as follows: NAGVMQNPRHLVRRRGQEARLRCSPMKGHSHVYWYRQLPEEGLKFMVYLQKENIIDESGMPKERFSAEFPKEGPSILRIQQVVRGDSAAYFCASSPNRVVSTDTQYFGPGTRLTVL.

This rearrangement joins TRBV6-5 to TRBJ1-4; a possible D gene is TRBD1 (6 bases). The CDR3 totals 12 residues. Germline V gene data show CDR1 as MNHEY and CDR2 as SVGAGI. V dropped 6 bases and J dropped 5 bases, with 7 bases sitting between them. The CDR3 nucleotides read TGTGCCAGCAGAACAGGGAATGAAAAACTGTTTTTT. Translating gives CASRTGNEKLFF.